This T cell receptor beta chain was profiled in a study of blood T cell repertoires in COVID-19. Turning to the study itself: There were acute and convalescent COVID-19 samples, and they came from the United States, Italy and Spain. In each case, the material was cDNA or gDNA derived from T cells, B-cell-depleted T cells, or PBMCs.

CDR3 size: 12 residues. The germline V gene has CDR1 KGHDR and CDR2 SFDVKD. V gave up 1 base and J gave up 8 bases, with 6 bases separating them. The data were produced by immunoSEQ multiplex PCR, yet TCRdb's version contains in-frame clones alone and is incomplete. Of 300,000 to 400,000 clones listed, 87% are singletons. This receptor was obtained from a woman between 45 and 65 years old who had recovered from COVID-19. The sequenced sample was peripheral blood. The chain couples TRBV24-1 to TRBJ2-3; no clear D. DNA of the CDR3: TGTGCCACCAGTGATTTTGGCTCTACGCAGTATTTT. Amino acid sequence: CATSDFGSTQYF.